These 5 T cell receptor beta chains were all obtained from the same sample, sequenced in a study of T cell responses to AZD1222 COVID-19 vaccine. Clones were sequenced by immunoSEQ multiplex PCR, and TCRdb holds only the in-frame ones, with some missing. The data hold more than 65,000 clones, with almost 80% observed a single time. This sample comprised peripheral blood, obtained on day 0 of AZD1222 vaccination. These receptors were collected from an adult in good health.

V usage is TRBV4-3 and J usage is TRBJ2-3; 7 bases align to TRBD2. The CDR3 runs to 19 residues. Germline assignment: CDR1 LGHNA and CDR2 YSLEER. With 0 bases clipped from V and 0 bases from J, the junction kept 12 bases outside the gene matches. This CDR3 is CASSQETTASGGSTDTQYF. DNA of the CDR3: TGCGCCAGCAGCCAAGAAACGACAGCTAGCGGAGGGAGCACAGATACGCAGTATTTT.

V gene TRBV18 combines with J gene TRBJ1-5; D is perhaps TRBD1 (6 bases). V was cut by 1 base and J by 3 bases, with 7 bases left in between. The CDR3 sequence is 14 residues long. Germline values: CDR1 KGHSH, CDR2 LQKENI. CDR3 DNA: TGTGCCAGCTCACCACGGGACAACAATCAGCCCCAGCATTTT. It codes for CASSPRDNNQPQHF.

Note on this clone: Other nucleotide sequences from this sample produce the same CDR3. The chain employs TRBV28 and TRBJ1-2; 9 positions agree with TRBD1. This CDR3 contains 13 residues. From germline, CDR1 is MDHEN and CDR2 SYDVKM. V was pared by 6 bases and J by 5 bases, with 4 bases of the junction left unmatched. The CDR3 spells CASSLGQGYGYTF. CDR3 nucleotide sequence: TGTGCCAGCAGCCTTGGACAGGGGTATGGCTACACCTTC.

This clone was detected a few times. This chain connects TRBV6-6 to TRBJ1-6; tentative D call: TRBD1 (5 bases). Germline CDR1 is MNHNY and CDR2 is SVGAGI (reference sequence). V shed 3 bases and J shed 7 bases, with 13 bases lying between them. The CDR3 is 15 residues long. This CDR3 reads CASSYPQAGNSPLHF. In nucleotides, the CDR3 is TGTGCCAGCAGTTATCCCCAGGCAGGGAATTCACCCCTCCACTTT.

The CDR3 sequence: CATMDGSSYNSPLHF. CDR3 sequence (DNA): TGTGCCACCATGGACGGAAGCTCCTATAATTCACCCCTCCACTTT. The V and J genes are TRBV24-1 and TRBJ1-6; D remains ambiguous. The CDR3 totals 15 residues. The V end was cut by 8 bases, the J end by 0 bases, with 10 bases between. From germline, CDR1 is KGHDR and CDR2 SFDVKD.